A selection of T cell receptor beta chains follows, all from one sample in a study of T cell responses to AZD1222 COVID-19 vaccine. Clones were read by immunoSEQ multiplex PCR, and TCRdb kept only the in-frame ones, dropping some. The data contain around 25,000 clones, more than 75% of them singletons. The material was peripheral blood, obtained 28 days after the second AZD1222 dose. The source of these receptors is an adult who received the AZD1222 COVID-19 vaccine. CDR3s include the opening cysteine and the closing phenylalanine or tryptophan. The D gene is left open where the match is weak. Size is omitted from some rows. Given values are once, few, many or a class for expanded clones.

TRBV5-1	NA	NA	TRBJ2-3	CASSFWGTGTDTQYF	TGCGCCAGCAGCTTCTGGGGGACTGGCACAGATACGCAGTATTTT
TRBV3-1/TRBV3-2	NA	NA	TRBJ1-1	CASSPNSGVRTEAFF	TGTGCCAGCAGCCCAAACTCAGGGGTTCGAACTGAAGCTTTCTTT
TRBV9	NA	NA	TRBJ1-1	CASSVGNLNTEAFF	TGTGCCAGCAGCGTAGGAAACCTAAACACTGAAGCTTTCTTT
TRBV10-2	TRBD2	NA	TRBJ2-7	CASSDGGSTYEQYF	TGCGCCAGCAGTGACGGGGGGTCCACCTACGAGCAGTACTTC
TRBV2	NA	few	TRBJ2-7	CASSEGFLTYEQYF	TGTGCCAGCAGTGAAGGGTTTTTAACCTACGAGCAGTACTTC
TRBV5-6	NA	NA	TRBJ1-3	CASSVGTAAIYF	TGTGCCAGCAGCGTGGGGACGGCGGCCATATATTTT
TRBV5-1	NA	NA	TRBJ1-1	CASSPWSGNTEAFF	TGCGCCAGCAGCCCCTGGTCGGGGAACACTGAAGCTTTCTTT
TRBV6-5	NA	NA	TRBJ2-1	CASSPIRGNEQFF	TGTGCCAGCAGCCCGATACGGGGGAATGAGCAGTTCTTC
TRBV7-3	NA	NA	TRBJ1-1	CASSLQSHGTEAFF	TGTGCCAGCAGCCTCCAAAGCCACGGCACTGAAGCTTTCTTT
TRBV24-1	NA	NA	TRBJ2-1	CATSDSRVDEQFF	TGTGCCACCAGTGATAGCAGGGTCGATGAGCAGTTCTTC
TRBV6-5	NA	NA	TRBJ1-6	CASGTGGNSPLHF	TGTGCCAGCGGGACTGGAGGAAATTCACCCCTCCACTTT
TRBV24-1	NA	NA	TRBJ1-2	CATSDYALGYTF	TGTGCCACCAGTGATTACGCTCTCGGCTACACCTTC
TRBV21-1	NA	NA	TRBJ2-2	CASSKVGSGMLYTGELFF	TGTGCCAGCAGCAAAGTCGGTAGCGGGATGCTGTACACCGGGGAGCTGTTTTTT
TRBV4-1	NA	NA	TRBJ2-7	CASSQELSYEQYF	TGCGCCAGCAGCCAAGAGCTTTCCTACGAGCAGTACTTC
TRBV29-1	TRBD1	NA	TRBJ1-2	CSVGTWTGLYTF	TGCAGCGTCGGAACTTGGACAGGCCTCTACACCTTC
TRBV5-4	TRBD2	NA	TRBJ2-2	CASHLGRGTGELFF	TGTGCCAGCCACCTAGGGAGGGGCACCGGGGAGCTGTTTTTT
TRBV7-2	NA	NA	TRBJ1-1	CASSPGGPSTEAFF	TGTGCCAGCAGTCCCGGTGGCCCAAGCACTGAAGCTTTCTTT
TRBV5-1	NA	once	TRBJ2-1	CASSLEGGVGGEQFF	TGCGCCAGCAGCTTGGAGGGCGGTGTGGGTGGTGAGCAGTTCTTC
TRBV18	NA	once	TRBJ2-1	CASSDQGRGEQFF	TGTGCCAGCTCGGATCAGGGTCGCGGTGAGCAGTTCTTC
TRBV6-6	TRBD1	NA	TRBJ1-5	CASTETGASNQPQHF	TGTGCCAGCACCGAAACAGGGGCCAGCAATCAGCCCCAGCATTTT
TRBV11-3	TRBD2	NA	TRBJ2-7	CASSPFPTSGTLGVGYEQYF	TGTGCCAGCAGCCCCTTCCCGACTAGCGGGACGCTAGGTGTGGGCTACGAGCAGTACTTC
TRBV2	NA	NA	TRBJ2-5	CASSQVQETQYF	TGTGCCAGCAGTCAAGTACAAGAGACCCAGTACTTC
TRBV19	TRBD1	NA	TRBJ1-3	CASSQAGGTGNTIYF	TGTGCCAGTTCTCAAGCAGGGGGCACTGGAAACACCATATATTTT
TRBV6-5	TRBD1	NA	TRBJ2-7	CASSYRGQGYEQYF	TGTGCCAGCAGTTACCGCGGACAGGGCTACGAGCAGTACTTC
TRBV3-1/TRBV3-2	NA	NA	TRBJ2-2	CASTQSTGELFF	TGTGCCAGCACCCAGAGCACCGGGGAGCTGTTTTTT
TRBV19	NA	NA	TRBJ2-2	CASRGSANTGELFF	TGTGCCAGTAGGGGCAGCGCGAACACCGGGGAGCTGTTTTTT
TRBV4-1	NA	NA	TRBJ1-1	CASSHTAGRNTEAFF	TGCGCCAGCAGCCATACGGCCGGACGGAACACTGAAGCTTTCTTT
TRBV19	NA	NA	TRBJ1-1	CASSQGWRNTEAFF	TGTGCCAGTAGCCAGGGGTGGCGGAACACTGAAGCTTTCTTT
TRBV5-1	NA	NA	TRBJ2-7	CASSLGLNTLSYEQYF	TGCGCCAGCAGCTTGGGACTCAACACCCTCTCCTACGAGCAGTACTTC
TRBV28	NA	NA	TRBJ1-2	CASSLAAGAAYGYTF	TGTGCCAGCAGCCTTGCGGCTGGGGCGGCGTATGGCTACACCTTC
TRBV9	NA	NA	TRBJ2-3	CASSVLQARDTQYF	TGTGCCAGCAGCGTACTCCAGGCGAGGGATACGCAGTATTTT
TRBV28	NA	medium-sized	TRBJ2-5	CASSPSPLYETQYF	TGTGCCAGCAGTCCCTCCCCGCTATACGAGACCCAGTACTTC
TRBV27	NA	NA	TRBJ2-7	CASSLSTRAYEQYF	TGTGCCAGCAGTTTATCTACTAGGGCCTACGAGCAGTACTTC
TRBV4-2	NA	once	TRBJ1-2	CASSQGQEGYGYTF	TGTGCCAGCAGCCAAGGGCAAGAGGGCTATGGCTACACCTTC
TRBV4-1	NA	NA	TRBJ1-1	CASSQSGTGNTEAFF	TGCGCCAGCAGCCAAAGTGGGACCGGGAACACTGAAGCTTTCTTT
TRBV5-4	NA	NA	TRBJ2-5	CASSLQAASPQETQYF	TGTGCCAGCAGCTTACAAGCGGCCTCCCCCCAAGAGACCCAGTACTTC
TRBV7-7	TRBD2	NA	TRBJ2-5	CASSPGLAGAETQYF	TGTGCTAGCAGCCCCGGACTAGCGGGAGCAGAGACCCAGTACTTC
TRBV11-1	NA	NA	TRBJ2-3	CASSFSGGVDTQYF	TGTGCCAGCAGCTTCTCTGGGGGAGTCGATACGCAGTATTTT
TRBV19	TRBD2	NA	TRBJ2-3	CASALAADTQYF	TGTGCCAGCGCTCTAGCGGCAGATACGCAGTATTTT
TRBV28	NA	few	TRBJ2-7	CASSRTREQYF	TGTGCCAGCAGTCGCACACGGGAGCAGTACTTC
TRBV28	NA	once	TRBJ2-3	CASSLNTDTQYF	TGTGCCAGCAGTTTAAACACAGATACGCAGTATTTT
TRBV2	TRBD2	NA	TRBJ2-5	CASSVGPASGQETQYF	TGTGCCAGCAGTGTGGGACCGGCTAGCGGCCAAGAGACCCAGTACTTC
TRBV6-4	NA	once	TRBJ1-1	CASSAGARTEAFF	TGTGCCAGCAGTGCTGGGGCGCGGACTGAAGCTTTCTTT
TRBV9	TRBD2	NA	TRBJ2-1	CASSARLAGDEQFF	TGTGCCAGCAGCGCAAGACTAGCGGGAGATGAGCAGTTCTTC
TRBV5-5	NA	NA	TRBJ1-6	CASSLQTGILGSPLHF	TGTGCCAGCAGCCTCCAGACAGGAATCCTTGGTTCACCCCTCCACTTT
TRBV5-1	TRBD2	NA	TRBJ2-1	CASRQSGSSINEQFF	TGCGCCAGCAGACAAAGCGGGAGTTCCATCAATGAGCAGTTCTTC
TRBV21-1	NA	few	TRBJ1-2	CASSKRGAGYTF	TGTGCCAGCAGCAAAAGGGGCGCGGGCTACACCTTC
TRBV6-6	NA	NA	TRBJ1-5	CASSPEDGGGGNQPQHF	TGTGCCAGCAGTCCGGAAGACGGGGGAGGTGGCAATCAGCCCCAGCATTTT
TRBV6-4	TRBD2	NA	TRBJ2-1	CASSDTSGGRYNEQFF	TGTGCCAGCAGTGACACTAGCGGGGGTCGATACAATGAGCAGTTCTTC
TRBV9	NA	NA	TRBJ2-3	CASSGRRNPTQIVTQYF	TGTGCCAGCAGCGGCCGACGTAACCCCACACAGATAGTTACGCAGTATTTT
TRBV9	TRBD2	NA	TRBJ2-2	CASSVDPSGSGGELFF	TGTGCCAGCAGCGTAGATCCTAGCGGGAGCGGCGGGGAGCTGTTTTTT
TRBV6-2/TRBV6-3	TRBD1	NA	TRBJ1-2	CASSYPGTGFYGYTF	TGTGCCAGCAGTTACCCCGGGACAGGGTTCTATGGCTACACCTTC
TRBV11-1	NA	NA	TRBJ1-2	CASSYGTGSYGYTF	TGTGCCAGCAGTTACGGGACGGGTTCGTATGGCTACACCTTC
TRBV19	NA	NA	TRBJ1-4	CASSKTPSKLFF	TGTGCCAGTAGTAAAACACCATCAAAACTGTTTTTT
TRBV29-1	NA	NA	TRBJ1-4	CSVLDSATNEKLFF	TGCAGCGTACTGGACAGTGCAACTAATGAAAAACTGTTTTTT
TRBV27	NA	NA	TRBJ2-7	CASSRGTGASSYEQYF	TGTGCCAGCAGCCGAGGGACGGGAGCCTCCTCCTACGAGCAGTACTTC
TRBV29-1	TRBD2	NA	TRBJ2-3	CSAEGSGRADTQYF	TGCAGCGCTGAGGGGAGCGGGAGGGCAGATACGCAGTATTTT
TRBV27	TRBD2	once	TRBJ2-3	CASSLSTSGSTDTQYF	TGTGCCAGCAGTTTATCGACTAGCGGGAGCACAGATACGCAGTATTTT